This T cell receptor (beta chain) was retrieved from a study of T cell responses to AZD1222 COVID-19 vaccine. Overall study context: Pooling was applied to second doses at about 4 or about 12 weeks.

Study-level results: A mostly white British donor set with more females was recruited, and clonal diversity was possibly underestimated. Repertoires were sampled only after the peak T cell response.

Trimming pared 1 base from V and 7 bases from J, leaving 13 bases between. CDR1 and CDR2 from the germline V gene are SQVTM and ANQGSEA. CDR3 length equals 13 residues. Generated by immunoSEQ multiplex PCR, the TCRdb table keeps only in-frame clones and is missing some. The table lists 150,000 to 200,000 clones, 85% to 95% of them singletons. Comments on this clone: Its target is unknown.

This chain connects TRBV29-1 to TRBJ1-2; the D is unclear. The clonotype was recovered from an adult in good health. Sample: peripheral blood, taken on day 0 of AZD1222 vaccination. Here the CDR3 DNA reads TGCAGCGTTGAAGGCGACGGTGGAAGTGGCTACACCTTC. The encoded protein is CSVEGDGGSGYTF.